Below are 31 T cell receptor beta chains sequenced from a single sample in a study of blood T cell repertoires in COVID-19. The data were produced by immunoSEQ multiplex PCR, yet TCRdb's version contains in-frame clones alone and is incomplete. Here the sample spans tens of thousands of clones, 85% to 90% being singletons. The sequenced material came from peripheral blood. These receptors all come from a human donor in a cohort sampled during active COVID-19.

J is TRBJ1-4 and V is TRBV20-1; 8 nucleotides agree with TRBD1. With V trimmed by 3 bases and J by 7 bases, 7 bases remained unmatched. Per germline, CDR1 DFQATT and CDR2 SNEGSKA (reference sequence). The CDR3 covers 14 residues. In DNA form, the CDR3 reads TGCAGTGCTAGTCCTTGGGACAGGAGTGAAAAACTGTTTTTT. This encodes CSASPWDRSEKLFF.

This chain connects TRBV25-1 to TRBJ1-5, with D hard to call. Per the germline V gene, CDR1 is MGHDK and CDR2 is SYGVNS. The CDR3 consists of 15 residues. Trimming left V 3 bases short and J 0 bases short, with 9 bases between. The CDR3 spells CASSDGRYSNQPQHF. CDR3 nucleotide sequence: TGTGCCAGCAGTGATGGCAGGTATAGCAATCAGCCCCAGCATTTT. The full variable domain, completed using reference TRBV25-1 and TRBJ1-5, is EADIYQTPRYLVIGTGKKITLECSQTMGHDKMYWYQQDPGMELHLIHYSYGVNSTEKGDLSSESTVSRIRTEHFPLTLESARPSHTSQYLCASSDGRYSNQPQHFGDGTRLSIL.

The gene calls are TRBV19 and TRBJ2-3; 9 nucleotides agree with TRBD1. V gave up 4 bases and J gave up 3 bases; unmatched junction bases: 23. The CDR3 extends over 21 amino acids. Germline V CDR1 and CDR2: LNHDA, SQIVND (reference sequence). This CDR3 is CASSTSSGQGGLLFETDTQYF. CDR3 nucleotides: TGTGCCAGTAGTACCTCCTCGGGACAGGGTGGCCTCCTCTTTGAGACAGATACGCAGTATTTT.

The chain recombines TRBV28 with TRBJ2-3, with 15 bases lining up with TRBD2. V lost 6 bases to trimming and J lost 3 bases; unmatched junction nucleotides: 10. Germline V CDR1 and CDR2: MDHEN, SYDVKM. CDR3 size: 18 residues. As DNA, the CDR3 is TGTGCCAGCAGCCATCTGGGACTAGCGGGAGGTCTTACAGATACGCAGTATTTT. This sequence encodes CASSHLGLAGGLTDTQYF.

The chain has TRBV2 and TRBJ2-1; TRBD2 agrees at 13 bases. Trimming took 4 bases from V and 6 from J; bases not matched to a gene: 15. Germline CDR1 is SNHLY and CDR2 is FYNNEI. The CDR3 runs to 19 residues. CDR3 in DNA: TGTGCCAGCAGTGGCCCCGGGACTAGCGGGAAGGGCACGGGCAATGAGCAGTTCTTC. Translating gives CASSGPGTSGKGTGNEQFF.

The V call is TRBV16, the J call TRBJ2-1, with 10 bases that match TRBD2. This CDR3 spans 15 amino acids. Germline V gene data show CDR1 as KGHSY and CDR2 as FQNENV. V shed 5 bases and J 7 bases; nucleotides not matched to a gene: 8. The CDR3 loop reads CASSTLAGARNEQFF. The CDR3 DNA reads as TGTGCCAGCAGCACGCTAGCGGGAGCGAGGAATGAGCAGTTCTTC.

The count of this clone is one. CDR3 sequence (DNA): TGTGCCAGCAGTCCTGGACAGGGGTTTGGCACTGAAGCTTTCTTT. Its protein product is CASSPGQGFGTEAFF. This chain uses TRBV28 with TRBJ1-1, with 9 bases lining up with TRBD1. The V gene's germline CDR1 is MDHEN and CDR2 SYDVKM. V was pared by 5 bases and J by 4 bases, with 8 bases of the junction left unmatched. The CDR3 runs 15 residues.

This rearrangement joins TRBV27 to TRBJ1-5, with 7 positions matching TRBD1. This CDR3 has 17 amino acids. CDR1 is MNHEY and CDR2 is SMNVEV in the germline V gene (reference sequence). Unmatched junction bases numbered 8, after V lost 1 base and J lost 2 bases. The CDR3 is CASSLFPSGQGNQPQHF. The DNA of the CDR3 is TGTGCCAGCAGTTTATTCCCCTCTGGACAGGGCAATCAGCCCCAGCATTTT.

The V call is TRBV27, the J call TRBJ1-5; no clear D. The V gene lost 4 bases and the J gene lost 3 bases, with 7 bases spanning the gap. CDR3 length equals 13 residues. CDR1 and CDR2 (germline): MNHEY, SMNVEV (reference sequence). The CDR3, as DNA: TGTGCCAGCAGTTATTCCCACAATCAGCCCCAGCATTTT. Translated, it gives CASSYSHNQPQHF.

The V and J genes are TRBV6-5 and TRBJ1-6, with 8 bases identical to TRBD1. The germline V gene encodes CDR1 MNHEY and CDR2 SVGAGI. This CDR3 has 13 amino acids. Germline trimming cut 6 bases from V and 10 bases from J; bases unmatched to any gene: 5. The chain's CDR3 is CASRDTGGSPLHF. CDR3 sequence (DNA): TGTGCCAGCAGGGATACAGGGGGGTCACCCCTCCACTTT.

Only a few counts were recorded for this clone. The chain employs TRBV7-9 and TRBJ2-1; 11 bases are a match to TRBD2. Germline-derived CDR1 and CDR2 are SEHNR and FQNEAQ (reference sequence). The CDR3 runs to 14 residues. The V segment lost 3 bases and the J segment 9 bases; nucleotides outside the gene matches: 4. The CDR3 reads CASSFRLAGFEQFF. For the CDR3, the DNA is TGTGCCAGCAGCTTCCGACTAGCGGGATTTGAGCAGTTCTTC.

The chain joins TRBV27 to TRBJ1-6; TRBD1 might be the D (5 bases). Germline loops: CDR1 MNHEY, CDR2 SMNVEV (reference sequence). V was cut by 8 bases and J by 1 base, with 15 bases left in between. The CDR3 extends over 16 amino acids. This CDR3 reads CASGSFGASYNSPLHF. CDR3 coding DNA: TGTGCCAGCGGGTCCTTTGGGGCGTCCTATAATTCACCCCTCCACTTT.

This rearrangement joins TRBV5-6 to TRBJ2-5; D is ambiguous. The CDR3 has 14 residues. Germline lookup yields CDR1 SGHDT and CDR2 YYEEEE. V lost 0 bases, J lost 1 base, and 7 bases lay in between. In DNA form, the CDR3 reads TGTGCCAGCAGCTTGGTTCAGCGCCAAGAGACCCAGTACTTC. Its protein product is CASSLVQRQETQYF.

The chain combines TRBV5-1 with TRBJ2-1; D gene ambiguous. The CDR3 runs to 14 residues. CDR1 is SGHRS, CDR2 YFSETQ, per germline. The V end lost 5 bases, the J end lost 8 bases, and 17 bases lay between the germline ends. The chain's CDR3 is CASSSLYSGDEQFF. The CDR3, as DNA: TGCGCCAGCAGTTCCCTATATAGTGGAGATGAGCAGTTCTTC.

V and J are TRBV25-1 and TRBJ2-3; no definite D call. This CDR3 region has 15 residues. Deletions cut 2 bases from V and 2 bases from J, with 11 bases between. Per the germline V gene, CDR1 is MGHDK and CDR2 is SYGVNS. CDR3 in amino acids: CASSETSTNTDTQYF. Written as DNA, the CDR3 is TGTGCCAGCAGTGAAACGTCCACTAACACAGATACGCAGTATTTT.

There are a few counts of this clone. J is TRBJ1-1 and V is TRBV2; perhaps TRBD1 as D (6 bases). V lost 6 bases and J lost 1, with 9 bases in between. CDR1 SNHLY and CDR2 FYNNEI come from the germline V gene. The CDR3 has 13 residues. The CDR3 region is CASRRQENTEAFF. The CDR3 bases are TGTGCCAGCAGGAGACAGGAGAACACTGAAGCTTTCTTT.

The chain links TRBV6-5 to TRBJ2-7; 9 bases fit TRBD1. Trimming took 0 bases from V and 4 from J; bases not matched to a gene: 4. CDR1 is MNHEY and CDR2 is SVGAGI in the germline V gene. The CDR3 runs 15 residues. CDR3 nucleotide sequence: TGTGCCAGCAGTTACTCTGGACAGGGGTCGTACGAGCAGTACTTC. Translation gives CASSYSGQGSYEQYF.

The chain has TRBV7-8 and TRBJ1-2, with TRBD1 identical over 8 bases. Germline trimming cut 2 bases from V and 3 bases from J; bases unmatched to any gene: 2. The CDR3 is made up of 14 amino acids. Germline V gene sequence: CDR1 SGHVS, CDR2 FQNEAQ. The DNA of the CDR3 is TGTGCCAGCAGCTTACAGGGGGCTCACTATGGCTACACCTTC. It specifies CASSLQGAHYGYTF.

The V and J genes are TRBV28 and TRBJ2-7; a possible D gene is TRBD2 (5 bases). There are 13 residues in the CDR3. The germline V and J ends were trimmed by 2 bases and 4 bases, with 9 bases remaining between them. CDR1 and CDR2 (germline): MDHEN, SYDVKM. The CDR3 protein is CASSLASWYEQYF. In DNA form, the CDR3 reads TGTGCCAGCAGTTTAGCTAGCTGGTACGAGCAGTACTTC.

The chain links TRBV29-1 to TRBJ2-1, with TRBD2 identical over 11 bases. After removal of 5 bases from V and 2 bases from J, the junction contained 8 bases not matched to a gene. The germline CDR1 and CDR2 sequences are SQVTM and ANQGSEA. This CDR3 comprises 16 residues. Here the CDR3 DNA reads TGCAGCGTTTATACTAGCGGGAGAGTTACCTACAATGAGCAGTTCTTC. It encodes CSVYTSGRVTYNEQFF.

The chain is built from TRBV27 and TRBJ2-7; 8 bases match TRBD1. This CDR3 is built from 14 residues. CDR1 MNHEY and CDR2 SMNVEV come from the germline V gene (reference sequence). The V and J ends lost 8 bases and 4 bases, in that order; junction bases with no gene match: 10. CDR3 sequence (DNA): TGTGCCAGCGATATAGGGGACAGGCTTTACGAGCAGTACTTC. Encoded protein: CASDIGDRLYEQYF.

CDR3 in DNA: TGCGCCAGCAGCCAAGATCAAGGGGGTGAAGCTTTCTTT. It specifies CASSQDQGGEAFF. This chain connects TRBV4-1 to TRBJ1-1, with D maybe TRBD1 (6 bases). The germline CDR1 and CDR2 sequences are MGHRA and YSYEKL. The V and J ends lost 0 bases and 7 bases respectively, with 9 bases between them. The CDR3 is 13 amino acids.

The rearrangement uses TRBV19 and TRBJ2-7; 11 positions match TRBD2. This CDR3 region has 16 residues. Germline V gene lookup returns CDR1 LNHDA and CDR2 SQIVND (reference sequence). The V and J ends lost 1 base and 4 bases, in that order; junction bases with no gene match: 6. DNA of the CDR3: TGTGCCAGTAGTATAGGCCCCCGGACTAGCGGGTACGAGCAGTACTTC. This encodes CASSIGPRTSGYEQYF.

The V and J genes are TRBV9 and TRBJ2-7; a possible D gene is TRBD1 (5 bases). The CDR3 has 14 residues. V was clipped by 1 base and J by 2 bases, with 10 bases between them. The germline CDR1 and CDR2 sequences are SGDLS and YYNGEE. CDR3 DNA sequence: TGTGCCAGCAGCGTATATGACAGCGCCTACGAGCAGTACTTC. Protein product: CASSVYDSAYEQYF.

CDR3: CASSFGTGGAREQYF. The CDR3 DNA reads TGTGCCAGCAGTTTCGGGACAGGGGGCGCGAGGGAGCAGTACTTC. The chain recombines TRBV6-5 with TRBJ2-7; 12 bases map to TRBD1. CDR1 and CDR2 (germline): MNHEY, SVGAGI. The CDR3 sequence is 15 residues long. After removal of 4 bases from V and 7 bases from J, the junction contained 8 bases not matched to a gene.

The chain uses TRBV5-1 and TRBJ2-2, with D tentatively TRBD1 (6 bases). In germline, CDR1 is SGHRS, CDR2 YFSETQ. This CDR3 has 14 residues. V gave up 3 bases and J gave up 4 bases, with 10 bases separating them. For the CDR3, the DNA is TGCGCCAGCAGCTCCCGGGACACCACCGGGGAGCTGTTTTTT. Protein sequence: CASSSRDTTGELFF.

The chain uses TRBV6-5 and TRBJ2-1; 7 bases line up with TRBD2. In germline, CDR1 is MNHEY, CDR2 SVGAGI. V lost 2 bases and J lost 0; bases outside the gene matches: 1. The CDR3 consists of 15 residues. DNA of the CDR3: TGTGCCAGCAGTTACGGCGGGAGCTCCTACAATGAGCAGTTCTTC. Protein: CASSYGGSSYNEQFF.

V gene TRBV30 combines with J gene TRBJ1-5; D is unresolved. Germline V gene lookup returns CDR1 GTSNPN and CDR2 SVGIG (reference sequence). V gave up 1 base and J gave up 6 bases, with 10 bases separating them. CDR3 length: 13 residues. CDR3 bases: TGTGCCTGGAGTGCAGAGGCGGTTCAGCCCCAGCATTTT. It specifies CAWSAEAVQPQHF.

This chain connects TRBV3-1 (or the pseudogene TRBV3-2) to TRBJ2-1; 7 bases match TRBD2. The CDR3 totals 15 residues. Germline CDR1 reads LGHDT; CDR2 reads YNNKEL (reference sequence). V lost 2 bases to trimming and J lost 7 bases; unmatched junction nucleotides: 8. CDR3 in DNA: TGTGCCAGCAGCCAAAAGTGGCGGGAGAAAAATGAGCAGTTCTTC. Amino acids: CASSQKWREKNEQFF.

This clone was counted a single time. This chain uses TRBV27 with TRBJ2-1, with 7 nucleotides matching TRBD1. CDR1 and CDR2 (germline): MNHEY, SMNVEV (reference sequence). This CDR3 contains 15 residues. J lost 6 bases, V lost 5 bases, and 10 bases had no gene match. CDR3 protein: CASSPGTVLVNEQFF. Here the CDR3 DNA reads TGTGCCAGCAGTCCAGGGACAGTATTAGTCAATGAGCAGTTCTTC.

This clone was picked up one time. A junction end diverges from the germline sequence, so it may reflect a read error. The chain links TRBV9 to TRBJ2-5; the match to TRBD2 covers 7 bases. This CDR3 comprises 15 residues. Germline CDR1 is SGDLS and CDR2 is YYNGEE. In nucleotides, the CDR3 is TGTGCCAGCAGCGCTGGGGACTACTTAAGAGAGGCCCAGTACTTC. Translating gives CASSAGDYLREAQYF.